A selection of T cell receptor beta chains follows, all from one sample in a study. TCRdb independently ran MiXCR on the RT-PCR reads; one entry per CDR3 protein. The sample comprises about 680,000 distinct CDR3 sequences, 13% to 15% of which are singletons, and roughly 4% rests with the top ten. The specimen sequenced was memory CD4+ T cells from blood. The source is a female donor in good health, serving as a healthy control. Each CDR3 is given with its conserved first and last residue. Fields, in order: J gene, D gene, clone size, V gene, CDR3 DNA, CDR3 protein. D genes are given only for firm matches. The size of a clone is reported for some rows only, either as once, few or many, or as a class for expanded clones.

>TRBJ1-2|.|once|TRBV5-6
TGTGCCAGCAGCTTCCTTGAGGCTGGCTACACCTTC
CASSFLEAGYTF
>TRBJ2-1|.|.|TRBV5-6
TGTGCCAGCAGCTTAGAGGTTGAGCAGTTCTTC
CASSLEVEQFF
>TRBJ2-7|TRBD2|few|TRBV5-6
TGTGCCAGCAGCTTGCTAGGACTAGCGGGAGGTGGAGACGAGCAGTACTTC
CASSLLGLAGGGDEQYF
>TRBJ2-1|.|many|TRBV4-3
TGCGCCAGCAGCCAAGGCCCGACAGACAACAATGAGCAGTTCTTC
CASSQGPTDNNEQFF
>TRBJ2-7|.|many|TRBV29-1
TGCAGCGTTGGGGACAATCGGGACGAGCAGTACTTC
CSVGDNRDEQYF
>TRBJ2-1|TRBD2|.|TRBV12-5
TGTGCTAGTGGTCTCTCGATTAGCGGGAGAAGCAATGAGCAGTTCTTC
CASGLSISGRSNEQFF
>TRBJ2-3|TRBD1|many|TRBV20-1
TGCAGTGCTAGCGATAGAGGGGGCAACACAGATACGCAGTATTTT
CSASDRGGNTDTQYF
>TRBJ1-5|.|.|TRBV7-9
TGTGCCAGCAGCTTAGCGCTCGGGGGCGGCAATCAGCCCCAGCATTTT
CASSLALGGGNQPQHF
>TRBJ2-5|TRBD2|.|TRBV30
TGTGCCTGGACCAGAGGACTAGCGGGAGAAGAGACCCAGTACTTC
CAWTRGLAGEETQYF
>TRBJ2-1|.|many|TRBV20-1
TGCAGTGCTATGGACAATGAGCAGTTCTTC
CSAMDNEQFF
>TRBJ1-5|.|.|TRBV20-1
TGCAGTGCTAGTCCAACCGTTCAGCCCCAGCATTTT
CSASPTVQPQHF
>TRBJ2-7|.|many|TRBV7-9
TGTGCCAGCAGCACCTGGAAAGGGGGAAACGGCGAGCAGTACTTC
CASSTWKGGNGEQYF
>TRBJ2-2|TRBD2|few|TRBV20-1
TGCAGTGCTTTCCCTAGCGGGATCAACACCGGGGAGCTGTTTTTT
CSAFPSGINTGELFF
>TRBJ2-1|TRBD2|few|TRBV12-3/TRBV12-4
TGTGCCAGCAGTCCCGGGACTAGCGGCCACAAGGAGCAGTTCTTC
CASSPGTSGHKEQFF
>TRBJ2-3|TRBD2|.|TRBV7-3
TGTGCCAGCAGCTTAACGAAGCTAGCGGGAGATACGCAGTATTTT
CASSLTKLAGDTQYF
>TRBJ2-2|TRBD1|many|TRBV7-7
TGTGCCACCACAATGACAGGGCAAGCGAACACCGGGGAGCTGTTTTTT
CATTMTGQANTGELFF
>TRBJ1-1|.|.|TRBV7-9
TGTGCCAGCAGCCTGAGGGACATCATGAACACTGAAGCTTTCTTT
CASSLRDIMNTEAFF
>TRBJ2-6|.|many|TRBV11-2
TGTGCCAGCAGCTCAAATCCCTCTGGGGCCAACGTCCTGACTTTC
CASSSNPSGANVLTF
>TRBJ2-5|.|few|TRBV6-2/TRBV6-3
TGTGCCAGCAGACGGACCCCTCAAGAGCGAGAGACCCAGTACTTC
CASRRTPQERETQYF
>TRBJ2-4|.|.|TRBV7-2
TGTGCCAGCAGCCCTCCGTGGGCCGACGGCAAAAACATTCAGTACTTC
CASSPPWADGKNIQYF
>TRBJ1-5|.|.|TRBV4-1
TGCGCCAGCAGCCAAGCCCTGGACGTCCAGCCCCAGCATTTT
CASSQALDVQPQHF
>TRBJ2-2|TRBD2|few|TRBV10-3
TGTGCCATCAGACCTGGGATTCAGCGGGGGGACGGGGAGCTGTTTTTT
CAIRPGIQRGDGELFF
>TRBJ2-3|.|.|TRBV20-1
TGCAGTGCTAGAGAGTATAGGATAGATACGCAGTATTTT
CSAREYRIDTQYF